The clone carrying this T cell receptor (beta chain) was detected many times. Its specificity is not known. Trimming took off 4 bases at V and 7 bases at J, with 17 bases between the two ends. Germline V gene data show CDR1 as SEHNR and CDR2 as FQNEAQ (reference sequence). The CDR3 is 15 amino acids. The data were obtained in a study of T cell repertoires in cytomegalovirus infection. Study as a whole: It can be stated that public TCR beta signatures indicated CMV infection as well as a matching HLA type. Notes on the study in general: Carriers of CMV plus the relevant HLA were identified by cumulative public TCR beta family frequency. The ex vivo response showed dominance by HLA-C-restricted CMV-specific TCR beta clonotypes.

TCRdb re-called the reads through MiXCR, storing one row per CDR3 protein. The table includes more than 200,000 distinct CDR3 sequences, roughly 10% detected once. The receptor's source is a human donor in good health (CMV status not recorded). Some clones in this sample may be carry-over from other donors' samples. V gene TRBV7-9 combines with J gene TRBJ1-5; the D is unclear. The sample consisted of PBMCs. CDR3 nucleotide sequence: TGTGCCAGCAGCTCGGACGGCCAAAGGGTACAGCCCCAGCATTTT. Its protein is CASSSDGQRVQPQHF.